These 14 T cell receptor beta chains were all obtained from the same sample, sequenced in a study of T-cell reconstitution after alpha-beta-depleted transplantation in children. Unique molecular identifiers were incorporated into the prepared TCRbeta library. MiXCR, applied by TCRdb to the PCR reads, yields one record per CDR3 protein. The table shows 550,000 to 800,000 distinct CDR3 sequences, with 10% to 15% occurring only once. The input for sequencing was PBMCs, taken before TCRalphabeta/CD19-depleted stem cell transplant. Receptors were obtained from a girl aged 2 to 9 with congenital amegakaryocytic thrombocytopenia, due to receive a stem cell transplant.

This clonotype was seen repeatedly, ten times or more. The rearrangement uses TRBV4-1 and TRBJ2-1; D not resolved. Germline V lookup: CDR1 MGHRA, CDR2 YSYEKL. The CDR3 is 12 residues long. Trimming took off 2 bases at V and 9 bases at J, with 8 bases between the two ends. CDR3 coding DNA: TGCGCCAGCAGCCAAATTTTCAGTGAGCAGTTCTTC. Its protein product is CASSQIFSEQFF.

This clonotype was detected ten times or more. This rearrangement joins TRBV10-3 to TRBJ1-1; D is undetermined. V was pared by 3 bases and J by 4 bases, with 12 bases between. The CDR3 extends over 14 amino acids. Germline lookup yields CDR1 ENHRY and CDR2 SYGVKD. CDR3 amino acids: CAISDPRMGTEAFF. The CDR3 region has the DNA TGTGCCATCAGTGACCCCCGGATGGGCACTGAAGCTTTCTTT.

This clonotype showed up just a few times. The CDR3 coding sequence is TGTGCCAGCACCCTACTAGCGAAGGGTTACAATGAGCAGTTCTTC. Amino acids: CASTLLAKGYNEQFF. The J gene is TRBJ2-1, the V gene TRBV12-3 or TRBV12-4; TRBD2 aligns across 7 bases. Trimming took 7 bases from V and 4 from J; bases not matched to a gene: 10. This CDR3 region has 15 residues.

This clonotype came up many times. The chain uses TRBV12-3 or TRBV12-4 and TRBJ1-1; 7 nucleotides align to TRBD1. Losses at the gene ends were 6 bases for V and 0 bases for J; bases not matched to a gene: 4. The CDR3 is 14 amino acids. The DNA of the CDR3 is TGTGCCAGCAGCCTGGACAGGTTGAACACTGAAGCTTTCTTT. It translates to CASSLDRLNTEAFF.

This clonotype was found many times. This chain links TRBV6-5 with TRBJ2-2; D is unclear. Germline CDR1 is MNHEY and CDR2 is SVGAGI. The ends were cut back, 5 bases at V and 4 bases at J, with 5 bases in the middle. CDR3 length equals 12 residues. CDR3 DNA sequence: TGTGCCAGCAGTCCCATCACCGGGGAGCTGTTTTTT. This encodes CASSPITGELFF.

This clonotype has at least ten counts. This rearrangement joins TRBV20-1 to TRBJ2-7; D possibly corresponds to TRBD1 (5 bases). Germline CDR1 and CDR2: DFQATT and SNEGSKA (reference sequence). Deletions cut 2 bases from V and 0 bases from J, with 11 bases between. The CDR3 consists of 14 residues. Here the CDR3 reads CSARKTATSYEQYF. CDR3 coding DNA: TGCAGTGCTAGAAAGACAGCCACCTCCTACGAGCAGTACTTC.

This clonotype was counted ten times or more. The chain couples TRBV28 to TRBJ2-3; 11 bases fit TRBD2. CDR3 length: 20 amino acids. After removal of 3 bases from V and 0 bases from J, the junction contained 14 bases not matched to a gene. Per the germline V gene, CDR1 is MDHEN and CDR2 is SYDVKM. The CDR3 here is CASSFRVKLAGASSTDTQYF. CDR3 DNA sequence: TGTGCCAGCAGTTTTAGGGTCAAACTAGCGGGGGCGTCGAGCACAGATACGCAGTATTTT.

In this sample, this clonotype turned up many times. The rearrangement links TRBV5-1 to TRBJ1-4, with D possibly matching TRBD1 (5 bases). The V gene lost 5 bases and the J gene lost 0 bases, with 17 bases spanning the gap. Germline CDR1 and CDR2: SGHRS and YFSETQ. This CDR3 is built from 17 residues. CDR3 region: CASSPWGNIATNEKLFF. DNA of the CDR3: TGCGCCAGCAGTCCGTGGGGGAACATTGCAACTAATGAAAAACTGTTTTTT.

The sample holds a few counts of this clonotype. J is TRBJ2-3 and V is TRBV7-2, with a tentative D call TRBD2 (6 bases). Per the germline V gene, CDR1 is SGHTA and CDR2 is FQGNSA. V dropped 2 bases and J dropped 1 base, with 7 bases sitting between them. The CDR3 is 14 amino acids. The CDR3 DNA follows: TGTGCCAGCAGCTTACAGCGGGGCACAGATACGCAGTATTTT. This codes for CASSLQRGTDTQYF.

This clonotype was seen repeatedly, ten times or more. The rearrangement links TRBV6-4 to TRBJ2-2, with 11 bases that match TRBD2. Germline CDR1 reads MRHNA; CDR2 reads SNTAGT. The CDR3 consists of 16 residues. V shed 6 bases, J shed 6 bases, and the junction held 9 bases outside the gene matches. CDR3 coding DNA: TGTGCCAGCAGACCAACTAGCGGGAGTGGTGCCGGGGAGCTGTTTTTT. Translated: CASRPTSGSGAGELFF.

This clonotype has just a few counts. The V gene is TRBV7-9, the J gene TRBJ1-4; possible D gene TRBD1, 6 bases. Germline V CDR1 and CDR2: SEHNR, FQNEAQ (reference sequence). V lost 5 bases and J 5 bases, leaving 18 bases between the germline ends. The CDR3 runs to 16 residues. The CDR3 protein is CASSLEQGEGNEKLFF. As DNA, the CDR3 is TGTGCCAGCAGCCTCGAACAGGGAGAGGGGAATGAAAAACTGTTTTTT. The full variable domain, rest sourced from reference TRBV7-9 and TRBJ1-4, is DTGVSQNPRHKITKRGQNVTFRCDPISEHNRLYWYRQTLGQGPEFLTYFQNEAQLEKSRLLSDRFSAERPKGSFSTLEIQRTEQGDSAMYLCASSLEQGEGNEKLFFGSGTQLSVL.

This chain links TRBV20-1 with TRBJ2-1; 9 bases match TRBD2. Per the germline V gene, CDR1 is DFQATT and CDR2 is SNEGSKA (reference sequence). J lost 8 bases, V lost 6 bases, and 11 bases had no gene match. This CDR3 contains 14 residues. The CDR3: CSAVLGAGGDEQFF. The CDR3 DNA reads as TGCAGTGCCGTGCTTGGGGCGGGGGGGGATGAGCAGTTCTTC.

Many counts were recorded for this clonotype. V and J are TRBV12-3 or TRBV12-4 and TRBJ2-5; D gene uncertain. The CDR3 contains 13 residues. V was clipped by 2 bases and J by 5 bases, with 9 bases between them. The CDR3 region has the DNA TGTGCCAGCAGTTTACTAGTCGGGGAGACCCAGTACTTC. It codes for CASSLLVGETQYF.

This clonotype showed up just once. The chain joins TRBV20-1 to TRBJ2-7; 14 nucleotides agree with TRBD2. CDR1 is DFQATT and CDR2 is SNEGSKA in the germline V gene (reference sequence). CDR3 size: 17 residues. J lost 5 bases, V lost 3 bases, and 12 bases had no gene match. Here the CDR3 reads CSASGTSGGNLPDEQYF. In nucleotides, the CDR3 is TGCAGTGCTAGCGGGACTAGCGGGGGCAACCTCCCAGACGAGCAGTACTTC.